Below, 23 T cell receptor beta chains from the same sample are listed, as sequenced in a study of T cell responses to AZD1222 COVID-19 vaccine. Using immunoSEQ multiplex PCR, the repertoire was profiled, and TCRdb retains in-frame clones only, with some absent. Of 95,000 to 150,000 clones in the sample, approximately 90% were seen once. The sample in question was peripheral blood, obtained on day 0 of AZD1222 vaccination. The origin of the receptors is an adult in good health.

The gene calls are TRBV28 and TRBJ2-3, with 7 bases identical to TRBD2. The CDR3 is 18 residues long. In germline, CDR1 is MDHEN, CDR2 SYDVKM. After removal of 3 bases from V and 2 bases from J, the junction contained 14 bases not matched to a gene. CDR3 loop: CASSFVGSRREYTDTQYF. The CDR3 DNA reads TGTGCCAGCAGTTTCGTCGGTAGTCGGCGGGAGTACACAGATACGCAGTATTTT.

This chain uses TRBV28 with TRBJ2-7; TRBD2 aligns across 8 bases. The CDR3 totals 14 residues. The germline V gene has CDR1 MDHEN and CDR2 SYDVKM. V was clipped by 7 bases and J by 3 bases; unmatched bases: 8. This CDR3 is CASISGTSIYEQYF. The CDR3 nucleotides are TGTGCCAGCATTAGCGGGACTAGTATCTACGAGCAGTACTTC.

The CDR3 DNA follows: TGTGCCAGCAGCTTTCGTCCCAGCTCCTACGAGCAGTACTTC. Protein product: CASSFRPSSYEQYF. The rearrangement links TRBV11-2 to TRBJ2-7; D gene unclear. Trimming removed 3 bases from V and 0 bases from J, with 9 bases in between. The germline V gene has CDR1 SGHAT and CDR2 FQNNGV. This CDR3 is built from 14 residues.

The V call is TRBV11-1, the J call TRBJ1-1; D is perhaps TRBD1 (5 bases). The CDR3 has 15 amino acids. Germline CDR1 reads SGHAT; CDR2 reads FQDESV (reference sequence). V dropped 2 bases and J dropped 4 bases, with 14 bases sitting between them. The CDR3 sequence: CASSLPRRDGTEAFF. In nucleotides, the CDR3 is TGTGCCAGCAGCTTACCCCGGCGGGACGGCACTGAAGCTTTCTTT.

The chain recombines TRBV30 with TRBJ2-7, with a weak D call TRBD1 (5 bases). CDR1 GTSNPN and CDR2 SVGIG come from the germline V gene (reference sequence). Trimming stripped 8 bases from V and 0 bases from J, with 11 bases between. This CDR3 is built from 12 residues. The CDR3 spells CAGGAYSYEQYF. Here the CDR3 DNA reads TGTGCCGGTGGGGCGTACTCCTACGAGCAGTACTTC.

The chain recombines TRBV13 with TRBJ1-1, with 8 bases identical to TRBD1. CDR1 and CDR2 (germline): PRHDT, FYEKMQ (reference sequence). The junction had 6 bases not matched to a gene; V was cut back by 0 bases and J by 3 bases. The length of the CDR3 is 16 residues. DNA of the CDR3: TGTGCCAGCAGCTTAGGCCGTCAGGGGGCGGACACTGAAGCTTTCTTT. Translation: CASSLGRQGADTEAFF.

V gene TRBV10-3 combines with J gene TRBJ1-2, with TRBD1 as a possible D gene (5 bases). The germline V gene encodes CDR1 ENHRY and CDR2 SYGVKD. The V end lost 7 bases, the J end lost 0 bases, and 6 bases lay between the germline ends. The CDR3 loop spans 12 amino acids. The CDR3, as DNA: TGTGCCATCAAGGGACCTAACTATGGCTACACCTTC. Encoded protein: CAIKGPNYGYTF.

The V gene is TRBV7-9, the J gene TRBJ2-7; D is perhaps TRBD2 (5 bases). The ends were cut back, 4 bases at V and 5 bases at J, with 9 bases in the middle. This CDR3 contains 12 residues. In germline, CDR1 is SEHNR, CDR2 FQNEAQ (reference sequence). The CDR3 nucleotides are TGTGCCAGCAGCTACGGACTCGACGAGCAGTACTTC. This sequence encodes CASSYGLDEQYF.

The chain joins TRBV19 to TRBJ1-1; D unclear. The germline V gene encodes CDR1 LNHDA and CDR2 SQIVND (reference sequence). The CDR3 totals 15 residues. The V gene lost 3 bases and the J gene lost 1 base, with 12 bases spanning the gap. The DNA of the CDR3 is TGTGCCAGTAGTATGGGATTCAGAAGGAACACTGAAGCTTTCTTT. This sequence encodes CASSMGFRRNTEAFF.

The chain couples TRBV6-9 to TRBJ2-7; 7 nucleotides align to TRBD2. Germline loops: CDR1 MNHGY, CDR2 SVAAGI. The CDR3 runs to 15 residues. Trimming cost V 2 bases and J 3 bases; bases outside gene matches: 7. The CDR3 bases are TGTGCCAGCAGTTATCCGGGAGGACACGTCTACGAGCAGTACTTC. Amino acid sequence: CASSYPGGHVYEQYF.

The chain carries TRBV9 and TRBJ2-1, with 10 bases that match TRBD2. Germline values: CDR1 SGDLS, CDR2 YYNGEE. CDR3 length equals 15 residues. Germline trimming cut 3 bases from V and 7 bases from J; bases unmatched to any gene: 7. The CDR3 DNA reads as TGTGCCAGCAGCGCTAGCGGGAGAACGGGGAATGAGCAGTTCTTC. Encoded protein: CASSASGRTGNEQFF.

The rearrangement links TRBV2 to TRBJ1-2, with a weak D call TRBD1 (6 bases). This CDR3 comprises 13 residues. V dropped 6 bases and J dropped 4 bases, with 12 bases sitting between them. CDR1 is SNHLY and CDR2 is FYNNEI in the germline V gene. The CDR3 sequence: CASRRQVTYGYTF. In DNA form, the CDR3 reads TGTGCCAGCAGGCGACAGGTGACCTATGGCTACACCTTC.

This clone was observed a few times. The CDR3 spells CASSEGLIQNYGYTF. DNA of the CDR3: TGTGCCAGCAGTGAAGGACTGATCCAAAACTATGGCTACACCTTC. This chain links TRBV6-1 with TRBJ1-2; D is undetermined. V shed 1 base and J shed 2 bases, with 11 bases lying between them. The CDR3 covers 15 residues. CDR1 is MNHNS, CDR2 SASEGT, per germline.

The chain employs TRBV29-1 and TRBJ2-7, with D possibly matching TRBD2 (5 bases). The germline V gene has CDR1 SQVTM and CDR2 ANQGSEA. V was clipped by 6 bases and J by 2 bases, with 8 bases between them. There are 11 residues in the CDR3. The CDR3 region is CSVRGTYEQYF. As DNA, the CDR3 is TGCAGCGTCCGGGGAACCTACGAGCAGTACTTC.

CDR3 DNA: TGTGCCAGCAGTGACACAGACGGGAAGGGCAATCAGCCCCAGCATTTT. It yields the protein CASSDTDGKGNQPQHF. The gene calls are TRBV6-1 and TRBJ1-5, with D hard to call. The CDR3 has 16 residues. V was clipped by 3 bases and J by 2 bases, with 14 bases between them. Germline V CDR1 and CDR2: MNHNS, SASEGT.

CDR3 region: CFRGDSPLHF. As DNA, the CDR3 is TGTTTCAGGGGGGATTCACCCCTCCACTTT. The chain couples TRBV28 to TRBJ1-6, with 7 bases fitting TRBD1. This CDR3 region has 10 residues. Germline V gene data show CDR1 as MDHEN and CDR2 as SYDVKM.

The chain couples TRBV6-5 to TRBJ2-1; 12 bases fit TRBD2. This CDR3 has 15 amino acids. Losses at the gene ends were 7 bases for V and 9 bases for J; bases not matched to a gene: 10. CDR1 and CDR2 from the germline V gene are MNHEY and SVGAGI. CDR3 in DNA: TGTGCCAGCACCCAGACTAGCGGGAGAATCAGTGAGCAGTTCTTC. It encodes CASTQTSGRISEQFF.

This chain uses TRBV11-3 with TRBJ2-4, with D possibly matching TRBD1 (5 bases). Trimming pared 2 bases from V and 8 bases from J, leaving 10 bases between. This CDR3 has 13 residues. Germline V CDR1 and CDR2: SGHNT, YENEEA. The CDR3 DNA reads TGTGCCAGCAGCTTACAGGGCCGGGACATTCAGTACTTC. As protein: CASSLQGRDIQYF.

The gene calls are TRBV6-4 and TRBJ1-6; 7 positions match TRBD1. CDR3 length equals 21 residues. Germline CDR1 MRHNA, CDR2 SNTAGT. Unmatched junction bases numbered 21, after V lost 2 bases and J lost 5 bases. CDR3 DNA sequence: TGTGCCAGCAGTGACCTACCGACAGGGTACCTCCGCCGGGGGGATAATTCACCCCTCCACTTT. This gives the protein CASSDLPTGYLRRGDNSPLHF.

This chain connects TRBV7-9 to TRBJ1-1; tentatively, D is TRBD1 (6 bases). The CDR3 runs 15 residues. Germline assignment: CDR1 SEHNR and CDR2 FQNEAQ (reference sequence). Trimming shortened V by 10 bases and J by 5 bases, and 23 bases separated the two germline ends. The CDR3 region is CATEEGGHLFTEAFF. CDR3 bases: TGTGCCACCGAGGAGGGGGGCCATTTGTTTACTGAAGCTTTCTTT.

This clone was detected only once. The rearrangement links TRBV10-1 to TRBJ2-1; D tentatively fits TRBD1 or TRBD2 (5 bases each). Trimming took 7 bases from V and 3 from J, leaving 16 bases between them. CDR1 is WNHNN and CDR2 is SYGVQD in the germline V gene (reference sequence). The CDR3 sequence is 15 residues long. CDR3 residues: CASNHRDGYYNEQFF. The CDR3 region has the DNA TGCGCCAGCAATCATAGGGACGGCTACTACAATGAGCAGTTCTTC.

This clone was seen only once. The chain has TRBV12-3 or TRBV12-4 and TRBJ1-4; D may be TRBD1 (6 bases). The CDR3 length is 13 residues. Deletions cut 3 bases from V and 8 bases from J, with 10 bases between. CDR3 DNA sequence: TGTGCCAGCAGTTTCGGGGGCGGGGAAAAACTGTTTTTT. Residues: CASSFGGGEKLFF.

As for this clone: Other DNA sequences from this sample encode an identical CDR3 as well. The rearrangement links TRBV5-1 to TRBJ2-7, with TRBD2 matching 7 bases. The ends lost 7 bases at V and 6 bases at J; junction bases unmatched: 7. Per germline, CDR1 SGHRS and CDR2 YFSETQ. The CDR3 contains 12 residues. The CDR3 loop is CASSWEGPEQYF. For the CDR3, the DNA is TGCGCCAGCTCCTGGGAGGGCCCCGAGCAGTACTTC.